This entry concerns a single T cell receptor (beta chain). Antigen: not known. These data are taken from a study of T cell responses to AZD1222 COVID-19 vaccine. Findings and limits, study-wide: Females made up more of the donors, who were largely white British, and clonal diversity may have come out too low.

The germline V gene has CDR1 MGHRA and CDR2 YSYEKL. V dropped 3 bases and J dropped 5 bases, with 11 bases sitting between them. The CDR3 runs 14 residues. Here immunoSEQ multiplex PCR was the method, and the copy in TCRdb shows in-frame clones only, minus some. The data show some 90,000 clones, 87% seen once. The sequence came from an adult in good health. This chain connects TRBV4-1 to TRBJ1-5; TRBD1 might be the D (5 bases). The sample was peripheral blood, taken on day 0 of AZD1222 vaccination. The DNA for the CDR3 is TGCGCCAGCAGCCAGGGGGGAGGGGATCAGCCCCAGCATTTT. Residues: CASSQGGGDQPQHF.